Presented here are 21 T cell receptor beta chains from one specimen sequenced in a study of Graves' ophthalmopathy and Graves' hyperthyroidism (dated by TCRdb to 2016 to 2019). The sequencing machine was an Illumina HiSeq 2000. TCR beta CDR3 regions were amplified from RNA transcripts for repertoire sequencing. HTBI primers and the Qiagen OneStep RT-PCR kit were used in a first-round RT-PCR, which was followed by a second-round multiplex PCR, size selection and purification. TCRdb trimmed public reads at Q25 via fastp, called clones via MiXCR and kept in-frame beta chains. Under each unique CDR3 protein, matching rows form one entry showing the most common genes and DNA. Here the sample has 620,000 or so distinct CDR3 sequences; 22% occur a single time. The ten largest clones capture more than 5.5% of the sample. Sequences were obtained from peripheral blood. The receptors stem from a woman between 18 and 30 years old with stable Graves' hyperthyroidism. Some clones in this sample may be carry-over from other donors' samples. Donor details come from another sample of the same person, matched by shared clones.

Ten or more counts support this clonotype. The rearrangement joins TRBV28 to TRBJ1-1, with 9 nucleotides matching TRBD1. Germline trimming cut 5 bases from V and 5 bases from J; bases unmatched to any gene: 9. The CDR3 contains 15 residues. Germline CDR1 reads MDHEN; CDR2 reads SYDVKM. CDR3 in DNA: TGTGCCAGCAGTCTCGACAGGGGGTCTAGGACTGAAGCTTTCTTT. Encoded protein: CASSLDRGSRTEAFF.

CDR3 sequence reads: CSASSTGAGELFF. For the CDR3, the DNA is TGCAGTGCTAGTTCTACAGGGGCCGGGGAGCTGTTTTTT. The chain links TRBV20-1 to TRBJ2-2; 7 nucleotides match TRBD1. In germline, CDR1 is DFQATT, CDR2 SNEGSKA (reference sequence). Germline trimming cut 3 bases from V and 6 bases from J; bases unmatched to any gene: 4. The CDR3 contains 13 residues.

This clonotype has ten or more counts. The chain carries TRBV7-9 and TRBJ2-5, with 10 bases matching TRBD1. The CDR3 runs to 18 residues. Trimming removed 1 base from V and 2 bases from J; junction bases left unmatched: 10. Per germline, CDR1 SEHNR and CDR2 FQNEAQ (reference sequence). In DNA form, the CDR3 reads TGTGCCAGCAGCTTAGGAGTTGTTTGGACAGGGGGGCAAGAGACCCAGTACTTC. This sequence encodes CASSLGVVWTGGQETQYF.

This clonotype was seen at least ten times. V is TRBV20-1 and J is TRBJ2-5; D may be TRBD2 (6 bases). V lost 4 bases, J lost 4 bases, and 10 bases lay in between. The germline V gene has CDR1 DFQATT and CDR2 SNEGSKA (reference sequence). The CDR3 covers 12 residues. CDR3 in DNA: TGCAGTGCTATTAACGGGGGAGAGACCCAGTACTTC. Encoded protein: CSAINGGETQYF.

Details on this clonotype: A single base separates this from a much larger clone, so it may be a read error. V and J are TRBV2 and TRBJ1-5, with D unclear. Per germline, CDR1 SNHLY and CDR2 FYNNEI. CDR3 size: 15 residues. CDR3 residues: CASSESSQLNQPQDF. The CDR3 nucleotides read TGTGCCAGCAGTGAATCGTCCCAACTCAATCAGCCCCAGGATTTT. Drawing the rest from reference TRBV2 and TRBJ1-5, the complete variable domain is EPEVTQTPSHQVTQMGQEVILRCVPISNHLYFYWYRQILGQKVEFLVSFYNNEISEKSEIFDDQFSVERPDGSNFTLKIRSTKLEDSAMYFCASSESSQLNQPQDFGDGTRLSIL.

This clonotype was detected ten times or more. The chain links TRBV10-1 to TRBJ2-3, with D tentatively TRBD1 or TRBD2 (5 bases each). The ends were cut back, 0 bases at V and 6 bases at J, with 19 bases in the middle. Germline-derived CDR1 and CDR2 are WNHNN and SYGVQD (reference sequence). The CDR3 is 17 residues long. CDR3 nucleotide sequence: TGCGCCAGCAGTGAGTCGAGGGGAAATAGGGCCTCCGATACGCAGTATTTT. Protein product: CASSESRGNRASDTQYF.

In this sample, this clonotype turned up many times. This CDR3 is CASRRTAVETQYF. DNA for the CDR3: TGTGCCAGCAGACGGACAGCAGTGGAGACCCAGTACTTC. V gene TRBV6-1 combines with J gene TRBJ2-5; tentative D call: TRBD1 (6 bases). Trimming shortened V by 6 bases and J by 5 bases, and 13 bases separated the two germline ends. The CDR3 totals 13 residues. From germline, CDR1 is MNHNS and CDR2 SASEGT.

This clonotype was seen many times. The chain joins TRBV4-1 to TRBJ1-3; no firm D call. V gave up 0 bases and J gave up 0 bases, with 6 bases separating them. The germline V gene has CDR1 MGHRA and CDR2 YSYEKL. The CDR3 consists of 15 residues. CDR3 DNA sequence: TGCGCCAGCAGCCAAGAGCCGATCTCTGGAAACACCATATATTTT. This codes for CASSQEPISGNTIYF.

The rearrangement joins TRBV6-5 to TRBJ1-1; D not resolved. The germline V and J ends were trimmed by 4 bases and 0 bases, with 9 bases remaining between them. The CDR3 has 14 residues. The germline V gene has CDR1 MNHEY and CDR2 SVGAGI. CDR3 protein: CASSFVRMNTEAFF. The CDR3 coding sequence is TGTGCCAGCAGTTTTGTGCGGATGAACACTGAAGCTTTCTTT.

Note on this clonotype: No conserved phenylalanine or tryptophan ends this CDR3, so it is likely a read error. The V call is TRBV7-2, the J call TRBJ2-7; no clear D gene. The germline CDR1 and CDR2 sequences are SGHTA and FQGNSA. Trimming took off 4 bases at V and 0 bases at J, with 10 bases between the two ends. The length of the CDR3 is 14 residues. The CDR3 region is CASSSPGGSYEQYL. The DNA for the CDR3 is TGTGCCAGCAGCTCTCCAGGTGGCTCCTACGAGCAGTACTTA.

The chain combines TRBV27 with TRBJ1-1, with unresolved D. The CDR3 runs to 15 residues. Trimming took off 2 bases at V and 3 bases at J, with 13 bases between the two ends. Germline V gives CDR1 MNHEY, CDR2 SMNVEV (reference sequence). The CDR3 bases are TGTGCCAGCAGTTTAACGCTGAGGGCCGACACTGAAGCTTTCTTT. Translation gives CASSLTLRADTEAFF.

This clonotype came up a few times. The chain combines TRBV19 with TRBJ1-5, with 9 bases lining up with TRBD1. J gave up 4 bases and V 10 bases, and 8 bases lay outside the gene matches. The CDR3 covers 14 residues. The V gene's germline CDR1 is LNHDA and CDR2 SQIVND (reference sequence). CDR3 protein: CATHTGGGNQPQHF. The CDR3 region has the DNA TGTGCCACACACACAGGGGGCGGGAATCAGCCCCAGCATTTT.

This clonotype occurred once. This may arise from a read error, as a much more abundant clone is one base away. V is TRBV29-1 and J is TRBJ2-2; 11 nucleotides agree with TRBD1. The J segment lost 5 bases and the V segment lost 7 bases, leaving 6 bases of the junction unmatched. This CDR3 has 14 residues. The germline gives CDR1 SQVTM, CDR2 ANQGSEA. The chain's CDR3 is CSALGTGGTGELFF. DNA for the CDR3: TGCAGCGCCTTGGGGACAGGGGGTACCGGGGAGCTGTTTTTT.

The chain couples TRBV20-1 to TRBJ2-3; 7 nucleotides agree with TRBD2. V lost 4 bases to trimming and J lost 4 bases; unmatched junction nucleotides: 11. The CDR3 runs to 15 residues. In germline, CDR1 is DFQATT, CDR2 SNEGSKA (reference sequence). CDR3 region: CSATHLTGGADTQYF. CDR3 DNA sequence: TGCAGTGCTACCCATTTAACGGGAGGCGCAGATACGCAGTATTTT.

Remarks on this clonotype: At one end the junction does not follow the germline gene, possibly because of a read error. The genes are TRBV5-1 and TRBJ2-7; the match to TRBD1 covers 8 bases. CDR1 is SGHRS and CDR2 is YFSETQ in the germline V gene. The CDR3 contains 10 residues. The DNA of the CDR3 is TGCGCCAGCAACCAAGACAGGGGCAACTTC. Its translation: CASNQDRGNF.

This clonotype was detected ten times or more. The chain links TRBV30 to TRBJ2-3, with D uncertain. CDR1 GTSNPN and CDR2 SVGIG come from the germline V gene (reference sequence). Trimming removed 1 base from V and 4 bases from J, with 9 bases in between. This CDR3 contains 13 residues. CDR3 in DNA: TGTGCCTGGAGTGACGAGGTGGCAGATACGCAGTATTTT. Protein product: CAWSDEVADTQYF.

This clonotype was counted many times. The rearrangement links TRBV5-1 to TRBJ2-7; TRBD1 is a possible D gene (5 bases). The CDR3 has 14 amino acids. V was clipped by 4 bases and J by 3 bases, with 14 bases between them. Germline CDR1 and CDR2: SGHRS and YFSETQ. CDR3 sequence: CASSAGQGNYEQYF. The CDR3 region has the DNA TGCGCCAGCAGCGCAGGCCAGGGCAACTACGAGCAGTACTTC.

This clonotype was observed many times. This sequence joins TRBV10-3 and TRBJ2-3, with TRBD2 identical over 8 bases. Germline values: CDR1 ENHRY, CDR2 SYGVKD. The CDR3 covers 14 residues. The V segment lost 4 bases and the J segment 4 bases; nucleotides outside the gene matches: 4. The CDR3 here is CAISGREGSDTQYF. The CDR3 DNA reads as TGTGCCATCAGTGGTCGGGAGGGTTCAGATACGCAGTATTTT.

The chain couples TRBV2 to TRBJ2-7, with 8 bases that match TRBD1. Germline V gene lookup returns CDR1 SNHLY and CDR2 FYNNEI. CDR3 length: 12 amino acids. V lost 7 bases and J lost 6; bases outside the gene matches: 5. The CDR3 is CASNGQGSEQYF. Written as DNA, the CDR3 is TGTGCCAGCAACGGACAGGGATCCGAGCAGTACTTC.

This chain uses TRBV18 with TRBJ1-2; the D gene is possibly TRBD1 (5 bases). The germline gives CDR1 KGHSH, CDR2 LQKENI. This CDR3 region has 15 residues. Trimming cost V 3 bases and J 8 bases, with 19 bases left between them. The DNA of the CDR3 is TGTGCCAGCTCACCGAACACGGACATCTCTGGCGGCTACACCTTC. Its protein product is CASSPNTDISGGYTF.

This chain connects TRBV12-3 or TRBV12-4 to TRBJ2-5, with a tentative D call TRBD1 (7 bases). The CDR3 length is 13 residues. V gave up 8 bases and J gave up 7 bases, with 17 bases separating them. DNA of the CDR3: TGTGCCAGCCTAGTTACAGGGGAGGCGACCCAGTACTTC. It encodes CASLVTGEATQYF.